This T cell receptor beta chain was captured in a study of blood T cells in healthy people across ages. Study conclusions and caveats: Considered underestimates were the diversity estimates obtained from one million T cells. When set beside aged donors, long-lived donors presented more naive CD4+ cells and higher diversity.

Trimming shortened V by 1 base and J by 6 bases, and 14 bases separated the two germline ends. The germline gives CDR1 LGHNA, CDR2 YSLEER. The CDR3 runs to 15 residues. About this clonotype itself: As yet, its antigen is unknown.

Donors each provided approximately 9.6 milliliters of peripheral blood. Extractions gave at least 5 micrograms of total RNA per sample. Using a J-beta primer mix together with a sample-barcoded 5' primer, a second PCR was run for roughly 7 to 11 cycles. TCRdb reprocessed the 5' RACE reads with MiXCR, giving one entry per CDR3 protein. This sample has 600,000 to 850,000 distinct CDR3 sequences, with 25% found just once. These same records also appear under a second study, on T cells of mothers and their children.

The chain couples TRBV4-3 to TRBJ2-3; maybe TRBD2 (5 bases). Input material: blood. This TCR came from a boy aged 10-17 years in good health. In DNA, the CDR3 is TGCGCCAGCAGCCAAGGAACAACTAGTGCGGATACGCAGTATTTT. It codes for CASSQGTTSADTQYF.